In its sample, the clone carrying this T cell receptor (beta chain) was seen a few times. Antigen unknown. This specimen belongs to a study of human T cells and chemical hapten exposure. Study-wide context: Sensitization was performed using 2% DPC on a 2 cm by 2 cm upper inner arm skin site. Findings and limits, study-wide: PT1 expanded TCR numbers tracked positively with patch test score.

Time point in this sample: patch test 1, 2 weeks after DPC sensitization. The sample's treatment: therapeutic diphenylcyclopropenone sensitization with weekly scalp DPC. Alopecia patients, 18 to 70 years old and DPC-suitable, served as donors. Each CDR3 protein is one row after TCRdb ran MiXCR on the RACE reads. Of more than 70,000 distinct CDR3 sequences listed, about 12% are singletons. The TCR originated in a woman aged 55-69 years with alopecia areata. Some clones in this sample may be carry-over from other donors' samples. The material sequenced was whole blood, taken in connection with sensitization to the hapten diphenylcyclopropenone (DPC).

The CDR3 DNA follows: TGTGCCAGCAGTTGGACCCAGGGACCTTATGGGACCTACGAGCAGTACTTC. It encodes CASSWTQGPYGTYEQYF. The chain is built from TRBV27 and TRBJ2-7; either TRBD1 or TRBD2 may fit D (5 bases each). V dropped 4 bases and J dropped 2 bases, with 21 bases sitting between them. The CDR3 runs 17 residues. Germline V lookup: CDR1 MNHEY, CDR2 SMNVEV (reference sequence).